The 9 T cell receptor beta chains reported below all come from one sample, sequenced in a study of T cell responses to AZD1222 COVID-19 vaccine. Profiling relied on immunoSEQ multiplex PCR, and the TCRdb table lists in-frame clones only, not all of them. The data show some 47,000 clones, around 80% seen once. The sequencing here drew on peripheral blood, taken on day 0 of AZD1222 vaccination. All receptors derive from an adult in good health.

The chain carries TRBV2 and TRBJ2-2; D unclear. CDR1 and CDR2 from the germline V gene are SNHLY and FYNNEI. The CDR3 length is 13 residues. Trimming removed 5 bases from V and 1 base from J, with 5 bases in between. The CDR3: CASSRRNTGELFF. CDR3 sequence (DNA): TGTGCCAGCAGTCGAAGGAACACCGGGGAGCTGTTTTTT.

This clone has only one observation. Compared with germline, one end of the junction differs, possibly owing to a read error. The chain links TRBV7-7 to TRBJ2-1, with 8 bases lining up with TRBD2. Per the germline V gene, CDR1 is SSHAT and CDR2 is FNYEAQ (reference sequence). This CDR3 spans 16 amino acids. The CDR3 region has the DNA TGTGCTAGCAGCCCGACTAGCGTGAGCTCCTACAATGAGCAGTTCTTC. Amino acid sequence: CASSPTSVSSYNEQFF.

This chain joins TRBV11-2 and TRBJ2-7, with D possibly being TRBD2 (6 bases). V lost 1 base to trimming and J lost 2 bases, with 15 bases between them. Germline V gene sequence: CDR1 SGHAT, CDR2 FQNNGV. This CDR3 has 16 residues. The CDR3 DNA follows: TGTGCCAGCAGCTTAGGATGGGGGGTAGGGGCCTACGAGCAGTACTTC. This codes for CASSLGWGVGAYEQYF.

The rearrangement uses TRBV28 and TRBJ2-7, with no clear D. This CDR3 has 13 amino acids. CDR1 and CDR2 (germline): MDHEN, SYDVKM. Trimming removed 7 bases at V and 0 bases at J, with 10 bases between. The CDR3 region is CASKSRPSYEQYF. The CDR3 nucleotides read TGTGCCAGCAAGTCCAGGCCCTCCTACGAGCAGTACTTC.

This sequence joins TRBV25-1 and TRBJ1-4; D is uncertain. The CDR3 consists of 15 residues. Per germline, CDR1 MGHDK and CDR2 SYGVNS. The germline V and J ends were trimmed by 4 bases and 6 bases, with 15 bases remaining between them. The CDR3 protein is CASSAWRLDYEKLFF. CDR3 DNA: TGTGCCAGCAGTGCCTGGCGGTTGGACTATGAAAAACTGTTTTTT.

The gene calls are TRBV5-1 and TRBJ1-1; no clear D. The CDR3 length is 14 residues. Trimming pared 3 bases from V and 0 bases from J, leaving 9 bases between. Germline assignment: CDR1 SGHRS and CDR2 YFSETQ. CDR3 sequence (DNA): TGCGCCAGCAGCTCAGACACCTTGAACACTGAAGCTTTCTTT. Translating gives CASSSDTLNTEAFF.

This rearrangement joins TRBV6-5 to TRBJ1-4, with D possibly matching TRBD1 (5 bases). CDR3 size: 15 residues. V shed 6 bases and J shed 5 bases, with 16 bases lying between them. Germline lookup yields CDR1 MNHEY and CDR2 SVGAGI. The CDR3 protein is CASSFGRGLNEKLFF. In DNA, the CDR3 is TGTGCCAGCAGCTTTGGGCGGGGACTGAATGAAAAACTGTTTTTT.

The genes are TRBV7-3 and TRBJ2-3; 13 nucleotides match TRBD2. The CDR3 extends over 17 amino acids. Per the germline V gene, CDR1 is SGHTA and CDR2 is FQGTGA. V trimming: 5 bases; J trimming: 5 bases; junction bases outside the gene matches: 10. CDR3 DNA sequence: TGTGCCAGCAGCCGATGGGGGACTAGCGGGGTCGTAGATACGCAGTATTTT. It specifies CASSRWGTSGVVDTQYF. Full variable domain (outside the CDR3, taken from reference TRBV7-3 and TRBJ2-3): GAGVSQTPSNKVTEKGKYVELRCDPISGHTALYWYRQSLGQGPEFLIYFQGTGAADDSGLPNDRFFAVRPEGSVSTLKIQRTERGDSAVYLCASSRWGTSGVVDTQYFGPGTRLTVL.

The chain couples TRBV12-5 to TRBJ2-1, with 7 bases matching TRBD1. V was clipped by 6 bases and J by 6 bases; unmatched bases: 5. Germline V gives CDR1 LGHNT, CDR2 FRNRAP. The CDR3 extends over 13 amino acids. CDR3 bases: TGTGCTAGTGGAGGGGGCTTAGGCAATGAGCAGTTCTTC. Protein: CASGGGLGNEQFF.